The present entry profiles one T cell receptor beta chain with its context. The sample originates from a study of blood T cell repertoires in COVID-19. Study-wide background: COVID-19 samples collected from the United States, Italy and Spain covered acute and convalescent phases. Sources were T cells, B-cell-depleted T cells, or PBMCs; the material itself was cDNA or gDNA.

The CDR3 has 16 residues. V was trimmed by 2 bases and J by 4 bases, leaving 17 bases between them. The germline CDR1 and CDR2 sequences are ENHRY and SYGVKD. As handled by the study authors: Amplifying reference gene primers gave estimates of nucleated cell counts. Here immunoSEQ multiplex PCR was the method, and the copy in TCRdb shows in-frame clones only, minus some. V, J and clone size are taken as reported in that table, and D and trimming were inferred from the DNA itself. The sample has 200,000 to 250,000 clones; approximately 80% are singletons. Sequenced sample: peripheral blood. This chain joins TRBV10-3 and TRBJ2-5; the D is unclear. This receptor was taken from a woman older than 75 with active or convalescent COVID-19. The CDR3 reads CAISEVHREGAETQYF. CDR3 nucleotides: TGTGCCATCAGTGAGGTCCACCGCGAAGGAGCAGAGACCCAGTACTTC.